The rows below give T cell receptor beta chains drawn from one sample of a study of cytomegalovirus exposure and HLA in healthy donors. The protocol was immunoSEQ multiplex PCR, while the TCRdb copy is restricted to in-frame clones and leaves out a portion. The sample records 150,000 to 200,000 clones, almost 80% being singletons. Sequencing was done on a sample of PBMCs. All receptors come from a woman aged 45-60 years in good health and CMV-seropositive. Both conserved end residues are part of each CDR3. The D gene is left open where the match is weak. Clone sizes are given selectively: once, few, many, or a class where the clone is expanded.

clone_size,d_call,j_call,v_call,cdr3_aa,cdr3_nt
NA,TRBD1,TRBJ1-1,TRBV19,CASSRWTGDMNTEAFF,TGTGCCAGTAGTCGTTGGACAGGGGATATGAACACTGAAGCTTTCTTT
NA,TRBD2,TRBJ2-3,TRBV2,CASSVRTSGYTDTQYF,TGTGCCAGCAGTGTTAGGACTAGCGGATACACAGATACGCAGTATTTT
NA,TRBD2,TRBJ2-1,TRBV4-1,CASSQEEGGRALF,TGCGCCAGCAGCCAAGAAGAGGGAGGGAGGGCGCTCTTC
NA,TRBD1,TRBJ1-6,TRBV5-4,CASSLDPGGARNSPLHF,TGTGCCAGCAGCTTGGACCCAGGGGGCGCGCGGAATTCACCCCTCCACTTT
NA,NA,TRBJ1-4,TRBV28,CASSKGVNEKLFF,TGTGCCAGCTCAAAGGGGGTAAATGAAAAACTGTTTTTT
NA,TRBD2,TRBJ2-1,TRBV19,CASSELAGTYNEQFF,TGTGCCAGTAGTGAACTAGCGGGGACCTACAATGAGCAGTTCTTC
NA,TRBD2,TRBJ2-2,TRBV7-9,CASSLGSGLNGELFF,TGTGCCAGCAGCTTGGGTAGCGGGCTTAACGGGGAGCTGTTTTTT
NA,NA,TRBJ2-2,TRBV9,CASSERGQNTGELFF,TGTGCCAGCAGCGAGAGGGGACAGAACACCGGGGAGCTGTTTTTT
NA,TRBD1,TRBJ1-3,TRBV7-2,CASSSRQGGSGNTIYF,TGTGCCAGCAGCTCGAGACAGGGAGGCTCTGGAAACACCATATATTTT
NA,NA,TRBJ2-5,TRBV5-1,CASSFGHNQETQYF,TGCGCCAGCAGCTTTGGGCATAACCAAGAGACCCAGTACTTC
NA,NA,TRBJ2-4,TRBV7-9,CASSLAVARSLSIHNIQYF,TGTGCCAGCAGCTTAGCAGTAGCTAGATCTCTGTCTATTCATAACATTCAGTACTTC
NA,NA,TRBJ2-1,TRBV4-1,CASSRGGITTYNEQFF,TGCGCCAGCAGCCGAGGCGGCATAACGACCTACAATGAGCAGTTCTTC
NA,NA,TRBJ1-2,TRBV5-1,CASSSTGLFGYTF,TGCGCCAGCAGCTCCACGGGGTTATTTGGCTACACCTTC
NA,NA,TRBJ1-2,TRBV28,CASSLYSPPLRGYTF,TGTGCCAGCAGTTTGTACAGCCCACCTCTAAGGGGCTACACCTTC
few,TRBD1,TRBJ2-2,TRBV5-4,CASSSMGQVRGELFF,TGTGCCAGCAGCTCGATGGGACAGGTTCGCGGGGAGCTGTTTTTT
NA,TRBD1,TRBJ1-5,TRBV4-1,CASSQQGQGRQPQHF,TGCGCCAGCAGCCAGCAGGGACAGGGGCGGCAGCCCCAGCATTTT
NA,NA,TRBJ1-4,TRBV6-1,CASSATRTTTNEKLFF,TGTGCCAGCAGTGCGACGCGGACTACAACTAATGAAAAACTGTTTTTT
NA,TRBD1,TRBJ1-4,TRBV28,CASTPRGGQGWEKLFF,TGTGCCAGCACCCCCCGGGGCGGACAGGGGTGGGAAAAACTGTTTTTT
NA,TRBD2,TRBJ2-1,TRBV6-1,CASSESRTSGSNEQFF,TGTGCCAGCAGTGAATCTCGGACTAGCGGGAGCAATGAGCAGTTCTTC
NA,TRBD2,TRBJ2-1,TRBV28,CASSFLVGRGGPNEQFF,TGTGCCAGCAGTTTCCTGGTTGGGCGGGGGGGCCCGAATGAGCAGTTCTTC
NA,TRBD1,TRBJ1-1,TRBV7-9,CASSYRTGGTEAFF,TGTGCCAGCAGCTACCGGACAGGGGGCACTGAAGCTTTCTTT
NA,NA,TRBJ2-5,TRBV7-2,CASSLAHQWETQYF,TGTGCCAGCAGCTTAGCGCACCAGTGGGAGACCCAGTACTTC
NA,TRBD2,TRBJ2-2,TRBV19,CASRGMGWGLDSTGELFF,TGTGCCAGTAGGGGCATGGGGTGGGGACTAGATAGCACCGGGGAGCTGTTTTTT
NA,TRBD1,TRBJ2-2,TRBV30,CAWRRTGDATGELFF,TGTGCCTGGAGACGGACAGGGGATGCCACCGGGGAGCTGTTTTTT
NA,NA,TRBJ1-2,TRBV2,CASSDSNRSYGYTF,TGTGCCAGCAGTGATAGTAACAGAAGCTATGGCTACACCTTC
NA,TRBD1,TRBJ2-5,TRBV29-1,CSVRTGQETQYF,TGCAGCGTGAGGACAGGGCAAGAGACCCAGTACTTC
NA,TRBD1,TRBJ1-3,TRBV19,CASSKTSSGTGRNTIYF,TGTGCCAGTAGCAAAACCTCATCCGGGACAGGGCGAAACACCATATATTTT
once,TRBD1,TRBJ1-2,TRBV5-4,CASSLQGAPNGYTF,TGTGCCAGCAGCCTACAGGGGGCGCCGAATGGCTACACCTTC
NA,NA,TRBJ2-7,TRBV1,CTSSPGTGMGREQYF,TGCACCAGCAGCCCCGGGACAGGGATGGGTCGGGAGCAGTACTTC
NA,NA,TRBJ2-3,TRBV11-3,CASSYTQTDTQYF,TGTGCCAGCAGTTACACCCAGACAGATACGCAGTATTTT
NA,TRBD1,TRBJ2-7,TRBV6-6,CASRTGTEFYEQYF,TGTGCCAGCAGAACCGGGACAGAGTTCTACGAGCAGTACTTC
NA,TRBD2,TRBJ2-7,TRBV18,CASSLGGGPGYEQYF,TGTGCCAGCTCACTCGGCGGGGGTCCGGGTTACGAGCAGTACTTC
NA,NA,TRBJ1-2,TRBV5-6,CASSFSGGGYTF,TGTGCCAGCAGCTTTAGCGGAGGGGGCTACACCTTC
few,TRBD1,TRBJ1-2,TRBV4-1,CASSQDRGTGRRTNYGYTF,TGCGCCAGCAGCCAAGATAGGGGGACAGGGAGGAGAACTAACTATGGCTACACCTTC
NA,TRBD2,TRBJ2-1,TRBV4-3,CASSPARTSGGGNEQFF,TGCGCCAGCAGCCCCGCCCGGACTAGCGGGGGAGGTAATGAGCAGTTCTTC
NA,NA,TRBJ1-5,TRBV6-1,CASSFPSGPQHF,TGTGCCAGCAGCTTCCCCTCGGGGCCCCAGCATTTT
few,NA,TRBJ2-1,TRBV16,CASSPLASYNEQFF,TGTGCCAGCAGCCCGTTAGCATCCTACAATGAGCAGTTCTTC
few,TRBD1,TRBJ1-2,TRBV2,CASSGTTGIVVYTF,TGTGCCAGCAGTGGGACGACAGGGATCGTTGTGTACACCTTC
NA,NA,TRBJ2-2,TRBV10-2,CASRAGGYTGELFF,TGCGCCAGCAGGGCGGGTGGTTACACCGGGGAGCTGTTTTTT
NA,TRBD2,TRBJ2-5,TRBV6-6,CASIPSGGSETQYF,TGTGCCAGCATCCCAAGCGGGGGGAGCGAGACCCAGTACTTC
few,NA,TRBJ1-2,TRBV2,CASSAKSGTPYGYTF,TGTGCCAGCAGCGCAAAGTCCGGGACACCCTATGGCTACACCTTC
NA,NA,TRBJ2-2,TRBV7-3,CASSLNPSGLGELFF,TGTGCCAGCAGCTTAAATCCTTCAGGGTTAGGGGAGCTGTTTTTT
few,NA,TRBJ1-2,TRBV6-1,CASSELGAAGGYTF,TGTGCCAGCAGTGAATTGGGGGCTGCCGGTGGCTACACCTTC
NA,NA,TRBJ1-4,TRBV2,CASSRNPGVMGEKLFF,TGTGCCAGCAGTCGCAACCCCGGGGTTATGGGTGAAAAACTGTTTTTT
NA,TRBD1,TRBJ1-1,TRBV5-1,CASSWTGVVNTEAFF,TGCGCCAGCAGCTGGACAGGGGTCGTGAACACTGAAGCTTTCTTT
once,NA,TRBJ2-4,TRBV7-6,CASSAPIQALAKNIQYF,TGTGCCAGCAGCGCACCAATCCAGGCTTTAGCCAAAAACATTCAGTACTTC
NA,NA,TRBJ2-1,TRBV19,CASSIGQNNEQFF,TGTGCCAGTAGTATAGGACAAAACAATGAGCAGTTCTTC
NA,TRBD2,TRBJ2-3,TRBV27,CASSLIMRGGYSTDTQYF,TGTGCCAGCAGTTTAATTATGCGCGGGGGATACAGCACAGATACGCAGTATTTT
NA,TRBD2,TRBJ2-1,TRBV10-2,CASLTAGSRNEQFF,TGCGCCAGCCTCACAGCGGGGTCAAGGAATGAGCAGTTCTTC
NA,TRBD2,TRBJ2-7,TRBV27,CASSLAGDFSYEQYF,TGTGCCAGCAGTTTAGCGGGAGACTTCTCCTACGAGCAGTACTTC
few,NA,TRBJ1-3,TRBV18,CASSPTQARSGNTIYF,TGTGCCAGCTCACCCACCCAGGCCAGGTCTGGAAACACCATATATTTT
NA,NA,TRBJ2-3,TRBV5-1,CASSFESWVAQAAYTDTQYF,TGCGCCAGCAGCTTCGAGTCGTGGGTGGCCCAAGCGGCGTACACAGATACGCAGTATTTT
NA,NA,TRBJ1-2,TRBV9,CASSVDGSRGYGYTF,TGTGCCAGCAGCGTGGACGGCAGCAGGGGTTATGGCTACACCTTC
NA,NA,TRBJ1-1,TRBV7-9,CASSFETGPRGTEAFF,TGTGCCAGCAGCTTTGAAACGGGACCCAGGGGTACTGAAGCTTTCTTT
NA,NA,TRBJ2-7,TRBV21-1,CASSKDRGEQYF,TGTGCCAGCAGCAAAGATAGAGGCGAGCAGTACTTC